A selection of T cell receptor beta chains follows, all from one sample in a study of cytomegalovirus exposure and HLA in healthy donors. Data came from immunoSEQ multiplex PCR; TCRdb stores just in-frame clones and leaves some out. The data show 150,000 to 200,000 clones, 82% seen once. Sequenced: PBMCs. The receptors shown here come from a male donor in good health and CMV-seropositive. CDR3s include the opening cysteine and the closing phenylalanine or tryptophan. A D gene is named only where the DNA matches it firmly. Expanded clones are given a class, and other clones once, few, many or no size at all.

V gene	J gene	clone size	D gene	CDR3 protein	CDR3 DNA
TRBV7-7	TRBJ2-5	-	TRBD1	CASSAGGGRETQYF	TGTGCCAGCAGCGCAGGGGGCGGACGAGAGACCCAGTACTTC
TRBV7-9	TRBJ1-3	-	-	CASSLAPGVGGSGNTIYF	TGTGCCAGCAGCTTAGCCCCCGGAGTAGGAGGCTCTGGAAACACCATATATTTT
TRBV4-3	TRBJ2-3	-	-	CASSQGLGTRGPDTQYF	TGCGCCAGCAGCCAAGGCCTCGGGACTAGGGGGCCAGATACGCAGTATTTT
TRBV14	TRBJ1-3	-	-	CASSFQMPGNTIYF	TGTGCCAGCAGCTTTCAGATGCCAGGAAACACCATATATTTT
TRBV18	TRBJ2-7	-	-	CASSSTLREQYF	TGTGCCAGCTCATCGACATTGCGCGAGCAGTACTTC
TRBV5-6	TRBJ2-7	-	-	CASSSLGTNYEQYF	TGTGCCAGCAGCTCCCTCGGGACAAACTACGAGCAGTACTTC
TRBV7-9	TRBJ1-2	-	-	CASSLMPWTENYGYTF	TGTGCCAGCAGCTTAATGCCCTGGACAGAGAATTATGGCTACACTTTC
TRBV29-1	TRBJ2-3	-	TRBD1	CSALGQGAVNTQYF	TGCAGCGCTCTAGGACAGGGGGCAGTGAATACGCAGTATTTT
TRBV19	TRBJ2-6	-	TRBD1	CASSKDRGLSGANVLTF	TGTGCCAGTAGTAAGGACAGGGGGCTCTCTGGGGCCAACGTCCTGACTTTC
TRBV30	TRBJ2-1	-	-	CAFSYRSSYNEQFF	TGTGCCTTTAGTTACAGAAGCTCCTACAATGAGCAGTTCTTC
TRBV30	TRBJ1-2	-	-	CAWSSYGYTF	TGTGCCTGGAGTTCTTATGGCTACACCTTC
TRBV28	TRBJ1-2	-	-	CASSLGGVGYGYTF	TGTGCCAGCAGTTTAGGAGGGGTAGGCTATGGCTACACCTTC
TRBV25-1	TRBJ2-5	-	-	CASSGGGREYF	TGTGCCAGCAGTGGGGGAGGCAGGGAGTACTTC
TRBV7-9	TRBJ2-7	-	-	CASSQPRNYYEQYF	TGTGCCAGCAGCCAACCAAGGAACTACTACGAGCAGTACTTC
TRBV6-6	TRBJ2-7	-	-	CASSPSQGRAYEQYF	TGTGCCAGCAGCCCCTCCCAGGGAAGGGCCTACGAGCAGTACTTC
TRBV4-3	TRBJ2-1	-	TRBD2	CASSHRLAGGSAYEQFF	TGCGCCAGCAGCCATCGATTAGCGGGAGGCTCCGCCTATGAGCAGTTCTTC
TRBV13	TRBJ2-7	-	TRBD1	CASIRQGTGVTYEQYF	TGTGCCAGCATCCGTCAAGGGACAGGGGTTACCTACGAGCAGTACTTC
TRBV5-1	TRBJ2-7	-	-	CASSAGQGLHYEQYF	TGCGCCAGCAGCGCTGGGCAGGGACTGCACTACGAGCAGTACTTC
TRBV7-2	TRBJ1-6	few	TRBD1	CASRDRENSPLHF	TGTGCCAGTCGGGACAGGGAAAATTCACCCCTCCACTTT
TRBV11-3	TRBJ2-2	-	TRBD2	CASSPHASGRPIF	TGTGCCAGCAGCCCGCACGCGAGCGGGAGACCAATTTTT
TRBV2	TRBJ2-1	many	TRBD2	CASSVGTSPGNEQFF	TGTGCCAGCAGTGTCGGGACTAGCCCAGGCAATGAGCAGTTCTTC
TRBV14	TRBJ1-1	-	TRBD1	CASSDRGGGTEAFF	TGTGCCAGCAGCGACAGGGGGGGAGGCACTGAAGCTTTCTTT
TRBV5-4	TRBJ2-3	-	TRBD1	CASSKGDSLTDTQYF	TGTGCCAGCAGCAAGGGGGACAGTCTCACAGATACGCAGTATTTT
TRBV10-1	TRBJ2-7	few	TRBD2	CASSLASGYEQYF	TGCGCCAGCAGCCTGGCTAGCGGGTACGAGCAGTACTTC